One sample yielded the 9 T cell receptor beta chains listed below, sequenced in a study of cytotoxic CD8 clonotypes in ibrutinib-treated CLL. Sequenced by immunoSEQ multiplex PCR; TCRdb stores in-frame clones only, minus some. This table has roughly 160,000 clones, about four fifths appearing once. The sequencing here drew on PBMCs, taken after 12 months of ibrutinib treatment. The receptor source for this set is a human donor with chronic lymphocytic leukemia.

The rearrangement uses TRBV7-2 and TRBJ2-3, with 10 bases identical to TRBD2. Germline V gives CDR1 SGHTA, CDR2 FQGNSA. There are 16 residues in the CDR3. V gave up 5 bases and J gave up 1 base; unmatched junction bases: 6. For the CDR3, the DNA is TGTGCCAGCAGCCACTCCAGCGGGAGGGGCACAGATACGCAGTATTTT. This translates into CASSHSSGRGTDTQYF.

The rearrangement joins TRBV10-3 to TRBJ1-5; D call uncertain. V was cut by 6 bases and J by 5 bases, with 11 bases left in between. CDR1 ENHRY and CDR2 SYGVKD come from the germline V gene. This CDR3 spans 13 amino acids. CDR3 protein: CAIRGDVDQPQHF. The DNA for the CDR3 is TGTGCCATCAGGGGAGATGTGGATCAGCCCCAGCATTTT.

A single count supports this clone. In DNA, the CDR3 is TGCAGCGTGCCTCCGGGACCGAGCGATTCTGGCTACACCTTC. Translation gives CSVPPGPSDSGYTF. The rearrangement joins TRBV29-1 to TRBJ1-2, with D tentatively TRBD1 (5 bases). V was cut by 6 bases and J by 7 bases, with 21 bases left in between. This CDR3 contains 14 residues. From germline, CDR1 is SQVTM and CDR2 ANQGSEA.

J is TRBJ2-5 and V is TRBV7-9; 7 positions match TRBD2. This CDR3 spans 14 amino acids. Unmatched junction bases numbered 6, after V lost 3 bases and J lost 5 bases. From germline, CDR1 is SEHNR and CDR2 FQNEAQ (reference sequence). The CDR3 sequence: CASSFGGFTETQYF. The CDR3 region has the DNA TGTGCCAGCAGCTTCGGGGGGTTTACGGAGACCCAGTACTTC.

Regarding this clone: Different DNA sequences within this sample yield the same CDR3. The chain combines TRBV19 with TRBJ1-5; 7 nucleotides match TRBD1. With 7 bases clipped from V and 5 bases from J, the junction kept 5 bases outside the gene matches. CDR1 is LNHDA and CDR2 is SQIVND in the germline V gene (reference sequence). This CDR3 contains 13 residues. The CDR3 region is CASTRDRDQPQHF. CDR3 DNA: TGTGCCAGTACCCGGGACAGAGATCAGCCCCAGCATTTT. Full variable domain (remainder filled in from reference TRBV19 and TRBJ1-5): DGGITQSPKYLFRKEGQNVTLSCEQNLNHDAMYWYRQDPGQGLRLIYYSQIVNDFQKGDIAEGYSVSREKKESFPLTVTSAQKNPTAFYLCASTRDRDQPQHFGDGTRLSIL.

The chain links TRBV7-3 to TRBJ2-6; D possibly corresponds to TRBD2 (5 bases). CDR3 length: 15 residues. Germline CDR1 SGHTA, CDR2 FQGTGA. Trimming removed 2 bases from V and 2 bases from J, with 7 bases in between. As DNA, the CDR3 is TGTGCCAGCAGCTTAGGAGGTGCTGGGGCCAACGTCCTGACTTTC. Its protein is CASSLGGAGANVLTF.

This clone was detected once. V and J are TRBV7-3 and TRBJ1-1, with a weak D call TRBD1 (6 bases). This CDR3 spans 13 amino acids. Germline CDR1 reads SGHTA; CDR2 reads FQGTGA. V lost 3 bases, J lost 4 bases, and 9 bases lay in between. CDR3 bases: TGTGCCAGCAGCTTTTCAGGGGCCACTGAAGCTTTCTTT. Protein: CASSFSGATEAFF.

The chain links TRBV29-1 to TRBJ1-5; 7 bases align to TRBD1. This CDR3 comprises 13 residues. J was trimmed by 4 bases and V by 5 bases; bases with no gene match: 5. Germline values: CDR1 SQVTM, CDR2 ANQGSEA. CDR3 protein: CSVLTGANQPQHF. The CDR3 coding sequence is TGCAGCGTTCTAACAGGGGCGAATCAGCCCCAGCATTTT.

The table lists this clone with a few counts. V gene TRBV21-1 combines with J gene TRBJ1-3; the table's TRBD1 call for D was not verified on the DNA. TRBV21-1 is tagged as a pseudogene. This CDR3 has 15 amino acids. Here the CDR3 reads CASSKAPSSGNTIYF. The CDR3 DNA reads TGTGCCAGCAGCAAGGCCCCCAGCTCTGGAAACACCATATATTTT.